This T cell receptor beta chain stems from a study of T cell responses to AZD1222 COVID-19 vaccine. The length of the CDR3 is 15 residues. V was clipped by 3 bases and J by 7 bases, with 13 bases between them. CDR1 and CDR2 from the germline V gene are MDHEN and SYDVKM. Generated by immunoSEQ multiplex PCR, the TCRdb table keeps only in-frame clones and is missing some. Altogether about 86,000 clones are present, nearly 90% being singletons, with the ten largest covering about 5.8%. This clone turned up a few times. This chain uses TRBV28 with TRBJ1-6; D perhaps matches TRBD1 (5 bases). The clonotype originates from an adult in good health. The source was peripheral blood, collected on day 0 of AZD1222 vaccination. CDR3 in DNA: TGTGCCAGCAGTTTGGCAGGGACGGTAAATTCACCCCTCCACTTT. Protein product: CASSLAGTVNSPLHF.